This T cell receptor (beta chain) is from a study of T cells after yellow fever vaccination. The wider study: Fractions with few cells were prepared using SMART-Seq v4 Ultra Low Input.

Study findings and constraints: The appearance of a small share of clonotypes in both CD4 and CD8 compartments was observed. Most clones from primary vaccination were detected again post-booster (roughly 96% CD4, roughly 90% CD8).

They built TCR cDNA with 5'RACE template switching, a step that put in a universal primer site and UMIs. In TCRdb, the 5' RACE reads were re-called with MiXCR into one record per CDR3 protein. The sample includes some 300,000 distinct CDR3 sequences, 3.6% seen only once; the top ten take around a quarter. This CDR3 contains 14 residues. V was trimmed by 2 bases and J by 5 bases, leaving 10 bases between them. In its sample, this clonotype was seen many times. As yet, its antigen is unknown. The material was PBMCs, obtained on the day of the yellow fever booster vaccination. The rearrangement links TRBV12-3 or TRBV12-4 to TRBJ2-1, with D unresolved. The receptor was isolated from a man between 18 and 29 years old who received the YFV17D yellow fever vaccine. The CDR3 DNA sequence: TGTGCCAGCAGTTTAACAGCCTGGAACAATGAGCAGTTCTTC. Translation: CASSLTAWNNEQFF.